This TCR beta chain was identified during a study of blood T cell repertoires in COVID-19. At the level of the study: PBMCs, B-cell-depleted T cells, or T cells provided the cDNA or gDNA that made up the material.

Measured with immunoSEQ multiplex PCR; TCRdb has only the in-frame clones, and not every one. In the table there are about 84,000 clones, approximately 81% of which are singletons. CDR1 is MGHRA and CDR2 is YSYEKL in the germline V gene. V was trimmed by 0 bases and J by 8 bases, leaving 16 bases between them. The CDR3 sequence is 15 residues long. Sequences were obtained from peripheral blood. The clonotype originates from a woman over 75 with acute or convalescent COVID-19. The J gene is TRBJ1-2, the V gene TRBV4-1, with a possible D match to TRBD1 (5 bases). Here the CDR3 DNA reads TGCGCCAGCAGCCAAGACAGGACACGGGTGTTGGGCTACACCTTC. Its translation is CASSQDRTRVLGYTF.